One and the same sample provided the 21 T cell receptor beta chains below, sequenced in a study of cytomegalovirus exposure and HLA in healthy donors. The method was immunoSEQ multiplex PCR; TCRdb's version includes in-frame clones alone and lacks a portion of them. The data contain a few hundred thousand clones, around 88% of them seen just once; the ten biggest clones take up 2.5% to 3.5%. Sequences were obtained from PBMCs. These TCRs come from a woman aged 18 to 35 in good health and CMV-seronegative.

Notes on this clone: A junction boundary mismatches the germline segment, possibly from a read error. The chain combines TRBV28 with TRBJ2-6; 7 nucleotides line up with TRBD2. The CDR3 consists of 12 residues. Germline CDR1 MDHEN, CDR2 SYDVKM. This chain's CDR3 is CASSPRGDGEAF. The DNA for the CDR3 is TGTGCCAGCAGTCCACGGGGGGACGGCGAAGCTTTC.

The gene calls are TRBV28 and TRBJ2-1, with D maybe TRBD2 (6 bases). V lost 6 bases and J lost 6, with 12 bases in between. This CDR3 contains 13 residues. Germline loops: CDR1 MDHEN, CDR2 SYDVKM. The CDR3 DNA reads as TGTGCCAGCAGGATGGGACTCATCAATGAGCAGTTCTTC. This translates into CASRMGLINEQFF.

The chain uses TRBV27 and TRBJ2-1, with D perhaps TRBD2 (6 bases). The CDR3 runs to 13 residues. V was shortened by 5 bases and J by 4 bases, with 9 bases between the two germline ends. Germline assignment: CDR1 MNHEY and CDR2 SMNVEV (reference sequence). CDR3 region: CASSMGLYNEQFF. Here the CDR3 DNA reads TGTGCCAGCAGTATGGGACTGTACAATGAGCAGTTCTTC.

This chain links TRBV28 with TRBJ1-5, with 8 nucleotides matching TRBD1. CDR3 size: 15 residues. Germline V lookup: CDR1 MDHEN, CDR2 SYDVKM. J was trimmed by 2 bases and V by 6 bases; bases with no gene match: 6. The CDR3, as DNA: TGTGCCAGCAGAAGGACAGGGAATGGCAATCAGCCCCAGCATTTT. As protein: CASRRTGNGNQPQHF. The full variable domain, rest sourced from reference TRBV28 and TRBJ1-5, is DVKVTQSSRYLVKRTGEKVFLECVQDMDHENMFWYRQDPGLGLRLIYFSYDVKMKEKGDIPEGYSVSREKKERFSLILESASTNQTSMYLCASRRTGNGNQPQHFGDGTRLSIL.

The rearrangement links TRBV10-3 to TRBJ1-5; no clear D. Germline V CDR1 and CDR2: ENHRY, SYGVKD. Trimming cost V 7 bases and J 3 bases, with 10 bases left between them. This CDR3 has 13 amino acids. The CDR3 DNA is TGTGCCATCACGGGGTTTCTCAATCAGCCCCAGCATTTT. It is translated as CAITGFLNQPQHF.

The chain links TRBV6-1 to TRBJ2-5; D is perhaps TRBD1 (5 bases). Trimming took off 0 bases at V and 2 bases at J, with 19 bases between the two ends. Germline CDR1 MNHNS, CDR2 SASEGT. CDR3 length equals 18 residues. In nucleotides, the CDR3 is TGTGCCAGCAGTGAAGCGCTTTTTATAAGGACACGTCAAGAGACCCAGTACTTC. Residues: CASSEALFIRTRQETQYF.

The chain couples TRBV11-2 to TRBJ2-5; maybe TRBD2 (7 bases). CDR1 and CDR2 (germline): SGHAT, FQNNGV. This CDR3 is 15 amino acids long. Trimming pared 5 bases from V and 1 base from J, leaving 14 bases between. Here the CDR3 DNA reads TGTGCCAGCAGCCCCTGGGGGGGGCGCCAAGAGACCCAGTACTTC. Its protein product is CASSPWGGRQETQYF.

This clone was found once. The rearrangement links TRBV28 to TRBJ1-5; the D is unclear. Trimming stripped 5 bases from V and 5 bases from J, with 10 bases between. Germline V gives CDR1 MDHEN, CDR2 SYDVKM. The CDR3 length is 13 residues. The CDR3 coding sequence is TGTGCCAGCAGTCCTGGAGACTATCAGCCCCAGCATTTT. It yields the protein CASSPGDYQPQHF.

This chain uses TRBV19 with TRBJ2-1; D uncertain. The V gene's germline CDR1 is LNHDA and CDR2 SQIVND (reference sequence). The germline V and J ends were trimmed by 1 base and 6 bases, with 7 bases remaining between them. This CDR3 comprises 13 residues. The CDR3 loop reads CASSIVPSNEQFF. In DNA, the CDR3 is TGTGCCAGTAGTATAGTTCCTAGCAATGAGCAGTTCTTC.

This clone appeared once. The V call is TRBV7-3, the J call TRBJ2-7; D remains ambiguous. The CDR3 contains 14 residues. The V and J ends lost 2 bases and 0 bases respectively, with 8 bases between them. Germline CDR1 and CDR2: SGHTA and FQGTGA. The CDR3 coding sequence is TGTGCCAGCAGCTTAGCCCCAGACTCCTACGAGCAGTACTTC. It encodes CASSLAPDSYEQYF.

The chain carries TRBV2 and TRBJ2-2; TRBD1 is a possible D gene (5 bases). From germline, CDR1 is SNHLY and CDR2 FYNNEI. V lost 6 bases and J 6 bases, leaving 17 bases between the germline ends. The CDR3 is 15 amino acids. The CDR3 DNA follows: TGTGCCAGCAGGCAAGGGGTAAAGGTCGCCGGGGAGCTGTTTTTT. Protein product: CASRQGVKVAGELFF.

This clone was observed a few times. The chain joins TRBV28 to TRBJ2-7; 10 bases are a match to TRBD1. Trimming removed 7 bases from V and 0 bases from J; junction bases left unmatched: 6. The CDR3 has 15 residues. Per the germline V gene, CDR1 is MDHEN and CDR2 is SYDVKM. The CDR3 region has the DNA TGTGCCAGCACTAGGACAGGGGGAGTCTCCTACGAGCAGTACTTC. Its protein product is CASTRTGGVSYEQYF. Based on the CDR3 plus reference TRBV28 and TRBJ2-7, the full variable domain is DVKVTQSSRYLVKRTGEKVFLECVQDMDHENMFWYRQDPGLGLRLIYFSYDVKMKEKGDIPEGYSVSREKKERFSLILESASTNQTSMYLCASTRTGGVSYEQYFGPGTRLTVT.

This clone was counted only a few times. This sequence joins TRBV7-3 and TRBJ2-1; 10 positions agree with TRBD2. Germline CDR1 reads SGHTA; CDR2 reads FQGTGA. After removal of 8 bases from V and 9 bases from J, the junction contained 13 bases not matched to a gene. The CDR3 sequence is 15 residues long. CDR3 bases: TGTGCCAGCGCCCCAATAGCGGGAGGCGATGGTGAGCAGTTCTTC. Amino acids: CASAPIAGGDGEQFF.

The V call is TRBV19, the J call TRBJ1-5; no clear D gene. V gave up 4 bases and J gave up 3 bases, with 25 bases separating them. Germline V gives CDR1 LNHDA, CDR2 SQIVND (reference sequence). The CDR3 runs 19 residues. This CDR3 reads CASSTFAGMGKYNNQPQHF. The CDR3 DNA sequence: TGTGCCAGTAGTACGTTCGCCGGGATGGGTAAATATAACAATCAGCCCCAGCATTTT.

The CDR3 coding sequence is TGCGCCAGCAGCCCTGGGACTCCGGAGACCCAGTACTTC. Protein sequence: CASSPGTPETQYF. V is TRBV5-1 and J is TRBJ2-5; possible D gene TRBD2, 6 bases. Germline V gives CDR1 SGHRS, CDR2 YFSETQ. CDR3 size: 13 residues. V lost 4 bases to trimming and J lost 5 bases, with 12 bases between them.

The CDR3 sequence is CSAEPGVNEQFF. The CDR3 DNA is TGCAGCGCCGAGCCAGGGGTCAATGAGCAGTTCTTC. This chain connects TRBV29-1 to TRBJ2-1, with D possibly matching TRBD1 (6 bases). The CDR3 has 12 residues. Germline CDR1 SQVTM, CDR2 ANQGSEA. The V and J ends lost 7 bases and 6 bases respectively, with 13 bases between them.

This clone was found a few times. The CDR3 region is CASSGLSSYEQYF. CDR3 DNA sequence: TGTGCCAGCAGCGGACTTAGCTCCTACGAGCAGTACTTC. The chain links TRBV7-9 to TRBJ2-7, with D perhaps matching TRBD2 (5 bases). The CDR3 runs to 13 residues. Looked up from germline, CDR1 is SEHNR and CDR2 is FQNEAQ (reference sequence). Trimming left V 5 bases short and J 0 bases short, with 8 bases between.

In this sample, this clone turned up once. CDR3: CASSARDLETQYF. CDR3 DNA: TGTGCCAGCAGCGCCCGAGATTTGGAGACCCAGTACTTC. The genes are TRBV9 and TRBJ2-5; D call uncertain. CDR1 and CDR2 from the germline V gene are SGDLS and YYNGEE. Between the trimmed V and J ends, which lost 3 bases and 5 bases, there was a span of 11 bases. The CDR3 length is 13 residues. Full variable domain (remainder filled in from reference TRBV9 and TRBJ2-5): DSGVTQTPKHLITATGQRVTLRCSPRSGDLSVYWYQQSLDQGLQFLIQYYNGEERAKGNILERFSAQQFPDLHSELNLSSLELGDSALYFCASSARDLETQYFGPGTRLLVL.

The rearrangement uses TRBV10-3 and TRBJ2-2; D may be TRBD2 (5 bases). Trimming took 6 bases from V and 1 from J, leaving 6 bases between them. The CDR3 loop spans 13 amino acids. The germline CDR1 and CDR2 sequences are ENHRY and SYGVKD. The CDR3 DNA sequence: TGTGCCATCAGGGACTTGAACACCGGGGAGCTGTTTTTT. It specifies CAIRDLNTGELFF.

This chain uses TRBV4-3 with TRBJ2-7, with a possible D match to TRBD1 (6 bases). The V end was cut by 0 bases, the J end by 0 bases, with 9 bases between. The CDR3 is 15 residues long. Germline CDR1 LGHNA, CDR2 YSLEER. Here the CDR3 reads CASSQDSTGSYEQYF. As DNA, the CDR3 is TGCGCCAGCAGCCAAGACTCGACAGGCTCCTACGAGCAGTACTTC.

The chain employs TRBV19 and TRBJ2-7, with 11 positions matching TRBD1. CDR3 length: 15 residues. The V and J ends lost 0 bases and 3 bases, in that order; junction bases with no gene match: 1. From germline, CDR1 is LNHDA and CDR2 SQIVND (reference sequence). The CDR3 DNA sequence: TGTGCCAGTAGTATAGACGGGACAGGGGGCTACGAGCAGTACTTC. Its protein product is CASSIDGTGGYEQYF.